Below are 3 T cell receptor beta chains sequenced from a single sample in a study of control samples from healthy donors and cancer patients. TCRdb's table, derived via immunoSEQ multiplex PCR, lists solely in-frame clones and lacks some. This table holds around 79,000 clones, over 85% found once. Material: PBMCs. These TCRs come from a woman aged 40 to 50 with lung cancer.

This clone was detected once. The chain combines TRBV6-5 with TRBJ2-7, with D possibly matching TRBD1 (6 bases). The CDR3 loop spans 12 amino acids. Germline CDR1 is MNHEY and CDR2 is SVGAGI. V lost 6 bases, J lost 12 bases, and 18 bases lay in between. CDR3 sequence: CASSSDSRVPYF. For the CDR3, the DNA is TGTGCCAGCAGCTCGGACAGCCGGGTGCCGTACTTC.

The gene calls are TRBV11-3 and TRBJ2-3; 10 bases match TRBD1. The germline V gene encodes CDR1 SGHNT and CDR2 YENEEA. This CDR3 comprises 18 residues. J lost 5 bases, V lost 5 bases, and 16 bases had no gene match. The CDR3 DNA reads TGTGCCAGCAGCGAGGGATACCGGGACAGGGGTTGGGGAGATACGCAGTATTTT. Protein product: CASSEGYRDRGWGDTQYF. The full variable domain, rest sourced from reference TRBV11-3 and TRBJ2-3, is EAGVVQSPRYKIIEKKQPVAFWCNPISGHNTLYWYLQNLGQGPELLIRYENEEAVDDSQLPKDRFSAERLKGVDSTLKIQPAELGDSAVYLCASSEGYRDRGWGDTQYFGPGTRLTVL.

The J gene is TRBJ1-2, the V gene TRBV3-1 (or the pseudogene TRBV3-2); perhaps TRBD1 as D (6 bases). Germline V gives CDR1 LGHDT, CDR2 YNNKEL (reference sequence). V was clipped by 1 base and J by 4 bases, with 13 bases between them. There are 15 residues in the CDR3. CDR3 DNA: TGTGCCAGCAGCCAAGGCCGGGGGGCGGCCTATGGCTACACCTTC. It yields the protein CASSQGRGAAYGYTF.